The rows below give T cell receptor beta chains drawn from one sample of a study of T cells in Graves' hyperthyroidism and ophthalmopathy. In TCRdb, the multiplex PCR reads were re-called with MiXCR into one record per CDR3 protein. This sample has about 420,000 distinct CDR3 sequences, with around a sixth found just once. Sequencing used blood. The receptors come from a woman under 30 with Graves' hyperthyroidism. Each CDR3 is given with its conserved first and last residue. Each record gives: clone size, D gene, V gene, J gene, CDR3 DNA, CDR3 protein. D genes are given only for firm matches. Clone size appears in some rows only: once, few, many, or a class for an expanded clone.

>few|TRBD2|TRBV5-5|TRBJ2-2
TGTGCCAGCAGCTCGTGGACTAGCGGTAACACCGGGGAGCTGTTTTTT
CASSSWTSGNTGELFF
>NA|NA|TRBV28|TRBJ2-7
TGTGCCAGCAGCAACCTGGAGCAGTACTTC
CASSNLEQYF
>few|NA|TRBV5-1|TRBJ1-4
TGCGCCAGCAGCTTGGCGGTAGGGGGTAATGAAAAACTGTTTTTT
CASSLAVGGNEKLFF
>many|NA|TRBV12-3/TRBV12-4|TRBJ2-3
TGTGCCAGCAGGTCGGGACGAAGGGCGGATACGCAGTATTTT
CASRSGRRADTQYF
>many|TRBD2|TRBV6-2/TRBV6-3|TRBJ2-5
TGTGCCAGCAGTTCATTAGCGGGTAAAGAGACCCAGTACTTC
CASSSLAGKETQYF
>NA|TRBD1|TRBV16|TRBJ1-4
TGTGCCAGCAGCCCGGCGTCGGACAGGGCTTGTTTTTTT
CASSPASDRACFF
>many|NA|TRBV7-8|TRBJ2-5
TGTGCCAGCAGCTTAGTCCCGCGGGGGCGCCAAGAGACCCAGTACTTC
CASSLVPRGRQETQYF
>many|TRBD1|TRBV3-1|TRBJ1-2
TGTGCCAGCAGCCAAGAGGGGGCAGGGGGGAAGGATTCCGGCTACACCTTC
CASSQEGAGGKDSGYTF
>many|NA|TRBV7-9|TRBJ2-3
TGTGCCAGCAGCTTTCAAGGGGGGAGCACAGATACGCAGTATTTT
CASSFQGGSTDTQYF
>many|NA|TRBV5-1|TRBJ2-3
TGCGCCAGCAGCGCAGCTAGCACGCGCACAGATACGCAGTATTTT
CASSAASTRTDTQYF
>NA|TRBD2|TRBV12-3/TRBV12-4|TRBJ2-1
TGTGCCAGCAGACTTGGGACTAGCGGCAATGAGCAGTTCTTC
CASRLGTSGNEQFF
>many|TRBD1|TRBV30|TRBJ1-1
TGTGCCTGGACAGGGGGCGCGGGGACTGAAGCTTTCTTT
CAWTGGAGTEAFF
>many|NA|TRBV13|TRBJ1-1
TGTGCCAGCAGCTCAGGGGACACTGAAGCTTTCTTT
CASSSGDTEAFF
>NA|NA|TRBV29-1|TRBJ2-6
TGCAGCGTTACAGGGTTTGGGGACTCTAGGGCCAACGTCCTGACTTTC
CSVTGFGDSRANVLTF
>few|NA|TRBV29-1|TRBJ2-7
TGCAGCGCTGTGGACAACTCCTACGAGCAGTACTTC
CSAVDNSYEQYF
>many|NA|TRBV20-1|TRBJ2-2
TGCAGTGCTAGCCCGAGGGGACCAAGGACCGGGGAGCTGTTTTTT
CSASPRGPRTGELFF
>NA|NA|TRBV12-3/TRBV12-4|TRBJ2-3
TGTGCCAGCAGTTTTACGGGCAGGCTCACAGATACGCAGTATTTT
CASSFTGRLTDTQYF
>many|TRBD2|TRBV14|TRBJ2-1
TGTGCCAGCAGCCCGCTAGCGGGAGTTACCGATGAGCAGTTCTTC
CASSPLAGVTDEQFF
>many|NA|TRBV6-2/TRBV6-3|TRBJ2-1
TGTGCCAGCCTACGACTACAGGGCCATGAGCAGTTCTTC
CASLRLQGHEQFF
>many|NA|TRBV3-1|TRBJ1-2
TGTGCCAGCAGCCCACCAGGAGTCTATGGCTACACCTTC
CASSPPGVYGYTF
>NA|NA|TRBV30|TRBJ1-5
TGTGCCAGCAGTGATCTTGGGGGGTCTCAGCCCCAGCATTTT
CASSDLGGSQPQHF
>many|NA|TRBV11-3|TRBJ2-2
TGTGCCAGCGAGGAGGGCGACACCGGGGAGCTGTTTTTT
CASEEGDTGELFF
>many|NA|TRBV2|TRBJ1-2
TGTGCCAGCAAGGGGGGCGGACAGCCCTATGGCTACACCTTC
CASKGGGQPYGYTF
>many|NA|TRBV29-1|TRBJ2-7
TGCAGCGTTCGCAGCTCAGGATCCTACGAGCAGTACTTC
CSVRSSGSYEQYF
>NA|NA|TRBV18|TRBJ1-4
TGTGCCAGCTCAGGACAGTCTTTAAATGAAAAACTGTTTTTT
CASSGQSLNEKLFF